This entry features one T cell receptor beta chain sequence. Antigen specificity is unknown. Assay used: immunoSEQ multiplex PCR; TCRdb lists only in-frame clones, some missing. Of around 150,000 clones listed, roughly 85% were seen once; the top ten hold 6.5% to 8.5%. The data originate from a study of T cell responses to AZD1222 COVID-19 vaccine. Study-level points and caveats: There were repertoire samples only from the period after the peak T cell response. Recipients of AZD1222 seropositive at baseline numbered only 6 or 7.

Looked up from germline, CDR1 is SGHDN and CDR2 is FVKESK. Trimming shortened V by 0 bases and J by 7 bases, and 15 bases separated the two germline ends. The length of the CDR3 is 15 residues. The sample was peripheral blood, taken 28 days after the second dose of the MenACWY control vaccine. The sequence was collected from an adult who received the MenACWY meningococcal vaccine as a control. The chain is built from TRBV14 and TRBJ1-1; D is unresolved. DNA for the CDR3: TGTGCCAGCAGCCAAGACGCTCCAGGCCTTGGTGAAGCTTTCTTT. This gives the protein CASSQDAPGLGEAFF.